This T cell receptor (beta chain) was observed in a study of blood T cell repertoires in COVID-19. On the study more broadly: PBMCs, B-cell-depleted T cells, or T cells provided the cDNA or gDNA that made up the material.

The CDR3 totals 14 residues. Germline values: CDR1 SGHDN, CDR2 FVKESK. Trimming cost V 1 base and J 3 bases, with 9 bases left between them. Per the original methods: Estimates of nucleated cell counts were drawn from the amplification of reference gene primers. Produced via immunoSEQ multiplex PCR; TCRdb's table is partial and in-frame only. That table is the source of V, J and clone size, and D and trimming were worked out from the DNA. The sample carries over 85,000 clones, 79% recorded once. The receptor was isolated from a human donor in a cohort sampled during active COVID-19. The V gene is TRBV14, the J gene TRBJ2-5; a possible D gene is TRBD2 (6 bases). Sequencing was performed on peripheral blood. The CDR3 reads CASSQVSSEETQYF. In nucleotides, the CDR3 is TGTGCCAGCAGCCAAGTTTCTAGCGAAGAGACCCAGTACTTC.